These 32 T cell receptor beta chains originate from one sample sequenced in a study of T cell responses to AZD1222 COVID-19 vaccine. Libraries were prepared by immunoSEQ multiplex PCR; TCRdb keeps only in-frame clonotypes and omits some of them. The repertoire has just under 85,000 clones, about 90% of them found once; the top ten carry approximately 7%. Specimen: peripheral blood, collected on day 0 of AZD1222 vaccination. The receptors come from an adult in good health.

The chain carries TRBV6-5 and TRBJ1-5; D is undetermined. Germline lookup yields CDR1 MNHEY and CDR2 SVGAGI. The CDR3 is 13 amino acids. Trimming removed 0 bases from V and 3 bases from J, with 3 bases in between. This CDR3 reads CASSYSNNQPQHF. In DNA, the CDR3 is TGTGCCAGCAGTTACTCGAACAATCAGCCCCAGCATTTT.

The chain has TRBV19 and TRBJ1-1; maybe TRBD1 (6 bases). The CDR3 runs to 13 residues. The V end was cut by 4 bases, the J end by 8 bases, with 14 bases between. The V gene's germline CDR1 is LNHDA and CDR2 SQIVND (reference sequence). The CDR3 DNA sequence: TGTGCCAGTAGTAACCAAGGGGGAGGGGAAGCTTTCTTT. This translates into CASSNQGGGEAFF. The entire variable domain, with the rest obtained from reference TRBV19 and TRBJ1-1, is as follows: DGGITQSPKYLFRKEGQNVTLSCEQNLNHDAMYWYRQDPGQGLRLIYYSQIVNDFQKGDIAEGYSVSREKKESFPLTVTSAQKNPTAFYLCASSNQGGGEAFFGQGTRLTVV.

The J gene is TRBJ2-1, the V gene TRBV19; D uncertain. The germline gives CDR1 LNHDA, CDR2 SQIVND (reference sequence). V was clipped by 5 bases and J by 8 bases, with 13 bases between them. The CDR3 length is 13 residues. CDR3 sequence (DNA): TGTGCCAGTAGTCACACCCTAAGGGATGAGCAGTTCTTC. Its translation: CASSHTLRDEQFF.

CDR3 loop: CASSWDSYNSPLHF. The CDR3 bases are TGTGCCAGCAGCTGGGACAGCTATAATTCACCCCTCCACTTT. The genes are TRBV7-9 and TRBJ1-6; the match to TRBD1 covers 7 bases. V shed 4 bases, J shed 3 bases, and the junction held 0 bases outside the gene matches. CDR3 length: 14 amino acids. CDR1 SEHNR and CDR2 FQNEAQ come from the germline V gene (reference sequence). Full variable domain (rest looked up from reference TRBV7-9 and TRBJ1-6): DTGVSQNPRHKITKRGQNVTFRCDPISEHNRLYWYRQTLGQGPEFLTYFQNEAQLEKSRLLSDRFSAERPKGSFSTLEIQRTEQGDSAMYLCASSWDSYNSPLHFGNGTRLTVT.

CDR3 residues: CASSDRGLGANVLTF. CDR3 nucleotide sequence: TGTGCCAGTAGTGACAGGGGGCTTGGGGCCAACGTCCTGACTTTC. This chain uses TRBV19 with TRBJ2-6; 10 nucleotides match TRBD1. Losses at the gene ends were 5 bases for V and 3 bases for J; bases not matched to a gene: 1. Per the germline V gene, CDR1 is LNHDA and CDR2 is SQIVND (reference sequence). The CDR3 has 15 amino acids.

With respect to this clone: The same CDR3 can be traced to other DNA sequences in this sample. V is TRBV2 and J is TRBJ2-2; D perhaps matches TRBD1 (6 bases). The CDR3 sequence is 14 residues long. V lost 4 bases to trimming and J lost 2 bases, with 8 bases between them. Germline V gives CDR1 SNHLY, CDR2 FYNNEI. The CDR3 DNA reads TGTGCCAGCAGTGGACAGGCCAACACCGGGGAGCTGTTTTTT. This translates into CASSGQANTGELFF.

This clone was counted a single time. The genes are TRBV7-6 and TRBJ1-5; no clear D gene. In germline, CDR1 is SGHVS, CDR2 FNYEAQ. V was trimmed by 0 bases and J by 5 bases, leaving 2 bases between them. The CDR3 length is 12 residues. The CDR3 loop reads CASSLADQPQHF. CDR3 sequence (DNA): TGTGCCAGCAGCTTAGCCGATCAGCCCCAGCATTTT.

This clone was seen once. The chain links TRBV7-9 to TRBJ2-3; D perhaps matches TRBD2 (5 bases). The V end was cut by 4 bases, the J end by 1 base, with 6 bases between. The CDR3 is made up of 13 amino acids. Per the germline V gene, CDR1 is SEHNR and CDR2 is FQNEAQ (reference sequence). CDR3 region: CASSYSGTDTQYF. The CDR3 DNA is TGTGCCAGCAGCTATAGCGGCACAGATACGCAGTATTTT.

The V and J genes are TRBV28 and TRBJ1-2; D uncertain. The CDR3 loop spans 13 amino acids. Germline V gene data show CDR1 as MDHEN and CDR2 as SYDVKM. The germline V and J ends were trimmed by 3 bases and 2 bases, with 7 bases remaining between them. The CDR3 reads CASSLRDNYGYTF. The DNA for the CDR3 is TGTGCCAGCAGTTTGAGAGACAACTATGGCTACACCTTC.

The gene calls are TRBV19 and TRBJ2-7, with TRBD2 identical over 9 bases. There are 13 residues in the CDR3. V was pared by 5 bases and J by 4 bases, with 3 bases of the junction left unmatched. The germline gives CDR1 LNHDA, CDR2 SQIVND (reference sequence). The CDR3 DNA follows: TGTGCCAGTAGTGGGACTAGCTATTACGAGCAGTACTTC. It translates to CASSGTSYYEQYF.

This chain links TRBV5-6 with TRBJ2-1; 10 positions agree with TRBD2. The CDR3 has 13 residues. V dropped 0 bases and J dropped 10; count of bases not matched to a gene: 1. Germline CDR1 is SGHDT and CDR2 is YYEEEE. The CDR3 region has the DNA TGTGCCAGCAGCTTGGTTAGCGGGAGGGAGCAGTTCTTC. It encodes CASSLVSGREQFF.

This chain uses TRBV28 with TRBJ1-5; D call uncertain. The CDR3 totals 13 residues. Trimming left V 6 bases short and J 0 bases short, with 6 bases between. CDR1 and CDR2 (germline): MDHEN, SYDVKM. The CDR3 region is CASRTYSNQPQHF. The CDR3 DNA is TGTGCCAGCAGGACTTATAGCAATCAGCCCCAGCATTTT.

The rearrangement links TRBV19 to TRBJ1-5, with D perhaps TRBD1 (6 bases). The V gene lost 10 bases and the J gene lost 2 bases, with 12 bases spanning the gap. This CDR3 is built from 13 residues. Germline V lookup: CDR1 LNHDA, CDR2 SQIVND (reference sequence). CDR3 sequence: CATRGGGNQPQHF. The CDR3 region has the DNA TGTGCCACCAGAGGGGGAGGCAATCAGCCCCAGCATTTT.

This chain links TRBV28 with TRBJ2-1; 16 bases match TRBD2. J gave up 8 bases and V 3 bases, and 4 bases lay outside the gene matches. Germline V lookup: CDR1 MDHEN, CDR2 SYDVKM. The CDR3 sequence is 16 residues long. CDR3 nucleotide sequence: TGTGCCAGCAGTTTGGGACTAGCGGGAGGGCCTTATGAGCAGTTCTTC. This gives the protein CASSLGLAGGPYEQFF.

The gene calls are TRBV7-3 and TRBJ2-3; 9 positions match TRBD1. This CDR3 comprises 17 residues. Germline V gives CDR1 SGHTA, CDR2 FQGTGA. V lost 4 bases and J lost 4; bases outside the gene matches: 12. This CDR3 is CASSSRDRASSADTQYF. DNA of the CDR3: TGTGCCAGCAGCTCCCGGGACAGGGCGTCCAGCGCAGATACGCAGTATTTT.

This chain links TRBV2 with TRBJ1-1; D ambiguous. Germline V gene data show CDR1 as SNHLY and CDR2 as FYNNEI. This CDR3 is built from 13 residues. The V end was cut by 4 bases, the J end by 2 bases, with 8 bases between. Here the CDR3 reads CASSGRQNTEAFF. In nucleotides, the CDR3 is TGTGCCAGCAGTGGTCGTCAAAACACTGAAGCTTTCTTT.

CDR3 in amino acids: CATSRGSSGSHEQYF. In nucleotides, the CDR3 is TGTGCCACCAGCAGAGGTTCTAGCGGGAGCCACGAGCAGTACTTC. The J gene is TRBJ2-7, the V gene TRBV15; 10 nucleotides line up with TRBD2. The germline V gene has CDR1 LNHNV and CDR2 YYDKDF (reference sequence). This CDR3 has 15 amino acids. V lost 1 base and J lost 5; bases outside the gene matches: 5.

The chain joins TRBV19 to TRBJ2-3, with TRBD2 identical over 7 bases. The CDR3 has 18 amino acids. CDR1 is LNHDA and CDR2 is SQIVND in the germline V gene (reference sequence). Unmatched junction bases numbered 19, after V lost 10 bases and J lost 0 bases. The CDR3 is CATGGGGRGRGSTDTQYF. CDR3 DNA sequence: TGTGCCACTGGCGGAGGCGGGAGAGGTCGAGGCAGCACAGATACGCAGTATTTT. Drawing the rest from reference TRBV19 and TRBJ2-3, the complete variable domain is DGGITQSPKYLFRKEGQNVTLSCEQNLNHDAMYWYRQDPGQGLRLIYYSQIVNDFQKGDIAEGYSVSREKKESFPLTVTSAQKNPTAFYLCATGGGGRGRGSTDTQYFGPGTRLTVL.

The chain recombines TRBV5-1 with TRBJ1-4; D gene uncertain. V dropped 0 bases and J dropped 7 bases, with 13 bases sitting between them. This CDR3 contains 15 residues. Germline V gene sequence: CDR1 SGHRS, CDR2 YFSETQ. In nucleotides, the CDR3 is TGCGCCAGCAGCTTGGAGTTGGGCAGAGGTGAAAAACTGTTTTTT. Protein: CASSLELGRGEKLFF.

V is TRBV7-2 and J is TRBJ1-5; 8 bases align to TRBD1. The V and J ends lost 1 base and 6 bases, in that order; junction bases with no gene match: 8. Germline-derived CDR1 and CDR2 are SGHTA and FQGNSA. The CDR3 length is 16 residues. The CDR3 sequence is CASSLGGGGTGQPQHF. The CDR3 DNA follows: TGTGCCAGCAGCTTAGGAGGGGGAGGGACAGGTCAGCCCCAGCATTTT. Combining the CDR3 with reference TRBV7-2 and TRBJ1-5 gives the whole variable domain GAGVSQSPSNKVTEKGKDVELRCDPISGHTALYWYRQSLGQGLEFLIYFQGNSAPDKSGLPSDRFSAERTGGSVSTLTIQRTQQEDSAVYLCASSLGGGGTGQPQHFGDGTRLSIL.

This chain links TRBV5-3 with TRBJ1-1; TRBD1 might be the D (6 bases). TRBV5-3 is known as an ORF, though its function is uncertain. The CDR3 is 15 amino acids. Trimming took 4 bases from V and 0 from J, leaving 13 bases between them. The CDR3 region is CARSLDRPLNTEAFF. CDR3 in DNA: TGTGCCAGAAGCCTGGACAGACCTTTGAACACTGAAGCTTTCTTT.

The chain joins TRBV27 to TRBJ2-2, with D unclear. Germline CDR1 MNHEY, CDR2 SMNVEV (reference sequence). V was pared by 3 bases and J by 7 bases, with 6 bases between. This CDR3 is built from 12 residues. The DNA for the CDR3 is TGTGCCAGCAGTTTGGGTGTCGGGGAGCTGTTTTTT. It translates to CASSLGVGELFF.

A single count supports this clone. The chain is built from TRBV28 and TRBJ2-7, with D possibly being TRBD1 (5 bases). The CDR3 contains 13 residues. Germline CDR1 MDHEN, CDR2 SYDVKM. V dropped 4 bases and J dropped 2 bases, with 9 bases sitting between them. The CDR3 DNA follows: TGTGCCAGCAGTTCGACAGTCCCCTACGAGCAGTACTTC. This codes for CASSSTVPYEQYF.

This clone was seen only once. The rearrangement links TRBV10-3 to TRBJ1-5; D possibly corresponds to TRBD1 (5 bases). CDR1 ENHRY and CDR2 SYGVKD come from the germline V gene. V lost 11 bases to trimming and J lost 3 bases, with 17 bases between them. This CDR3 has 14 residues. The CDR3 here is CAVAETGDNQPQHF. As DNA, the CDR3 is TGTGCCGTAGCGGAGACGGGGGACAATCAGCCCCAGCATTTT.

This chain connects TRBV5-1 to TRBJ1-2, with 11 bases identical to TRBD1. CDR1 is SGHRS and CDR2 is YFSETQ in the germline V gene. CDR3 size: 13 residues. V dropped 6 bases and J dropped 8; count of bases not matched to a gene: 6. As DNA, the CDR3 is TGCGCCAGCACCCCCGGGACAGGGGGAGGCTACACCTTC. Its translation is CASTPGTGGGYTF.

The chain recombines TRBV19 with TRBJ1-5; D ambiguous. Trimming shortened V by 1 base and J by 3 bases, and 10 bases separated the two germline ends. This CDR3 has 15 residues. The germline gives CDR1 LNHDA, CDR2 SQIVND (reference sequence). The CDR3 region is CASSIGGAPNQPQHF. The CDR3 coding sequence is TGTGCCAGTAGTATAGGGGGAGCCCCCAATCAGCCCCAGCATTTT.

The chain links TRBV6-5 to TRBJ2-3; D unresolved. Germline CDR1 reads MNHEY; CDR2 reads SVGAGI. The CDR3 has 11 amino acids. Trimming shortened V by 8 bases and J by 2 bases, and 5 bases separated the two germline ends. The CDR3 region has the DNA TGTGCCAGCGGGATCACAGATACGCAGTATTTT. Translating it yields CASGITDTQYF.

In this sample, this clone turned up once. CDR3 bases: TGCGCCAGCAGCCAAGATTGGGGGCGGGATGGCACAGATACGCAGTATTTT. Protein: CASSQDWGRDGTDTQYF. This chain links TRBV4-3 with TRBJ2-3; tentatively, D is TRBD1 or TRBD2 (6 bases each). V lost 0 bases and J 1 base, leaving 14 bases between the germline ends. Germline V CDR1 and CDR2: LGHNA, YSLEER. The CDR3 is made up of 17 amino acids.

The rearrangement joins TRBV30 to TRBJ2-2, with TRBD2 as a possible D gene (5 bases). The CDR3 is made up of 12 amino acids. V was pared by 6 bases and J by 5 bases, with 10 bases between. CDR1 is GTSNPN, CDR2 SVGIG, per germline (reference sequence). The CDR3 here is CACLPGTGELFF. CDR3 DNA: TGTGCCTGCCTTCCGGGGACCGGGGAGCTGTTTTTT.

The chain combines TRBV27 with TRBJ2-1; 8 bases map to TRBD1. Losses at the gene ends were 8 bases for V and 5 bases for J; bases not matched to a gene: 8. Germline lookup yields CDR1 MNHEY and CDR2 SMNVEV (reference sequence). CDR3 length: 14 residues. CDR3: CASGVDRVNNEQFF. The CDR3 bases are TGTGCCAGCGGGGTGGACAGGGTCAACAATGAGCAGTTCTTC.

The J gene is TRBJ1-2, the V gene TRBV7-2; D is undetermined. From germline, CDR1 is SGHTA and CDR2 FQGNSA. V dropped 2 bases and J dropped 2 bases, with 9 bases sitting between them. There are 14 residues in the CDR3. The CDR3 here is CASSLTSQNYGYTF. Written as DNA, the CDR3 is TGTGCCAGCAGCTTAACTTCACAGAACTATGGCTACACCTTC.

A single count supports this clone. The rearrangement links TRBV6-5 to TRBJ1-6; no definite D call. The CDR3 loop spans 15 amino acids. CDR1 MNHEY and CDR2 SVGAGI come from the germline V gene. The V gene lost 4 bases and the J gene lost 0 bases, with 7 bases spanning the gap. This chain's CDR3 is CASSSSSSYNSPLHF. The CDR3 nucleotides are TGTGCCAGCAGTTCCTCTAGCTCCTATAATTCACCCCTCCACTTT.